This T cell receptor (beta chain) was retrieved from a study of technical replicates of blood from several donors. Sequenced by immunoSEQ multiplex PCR; TCRdb stores in-frame clones only, minus some. The repertoire consists of 65,000 to 80,000 clones, with 95% to 97% occurring once and the leading ten covering 0.2% to 0.3%. The TCR originated in a human donor in good health. Material for sequencing was T cells isolated from PBMCs.

The CDR3 region is CASSQDRGSNQPQHF. CDR3 nucleotide sequence: TGCGCCAGCAGCCAAGATCGGGGGAGCAATCAGCCCCAGCATTTT. The chain joins TRBV4-1 to TRBJ1-5; tentatively, D is TRBD1 (5 bases). Germline V gene data show CDR1 as MGHRA and CDR2 as YSYEKL. V lost 0 bases and J 1 base, leaving 7 bases between the germline ends. This CDR3 is built from 15 residues.